Following are 20 T cell receptor beta chains from one sample sequenced in a study of Tregs in tolerant kidney transplant recipients. TCRdb keeps only in-frame clones here, not all; method: immunoSEQ multiplex PCR. The sample holds fewer than 95,000 clones; roughly 93% are singletons and the top ten take 1.6%. Mixed chimerism was transient after nonmyeloablative marrow transplants from related graft donors. The source was CD4+ T cells from blood (PBMCs), collected 12 months after the transplant. The receptors originated from a human patient who received a combined kidney and bone marrow transplant. The T cells may partly be graft donor cells.

The V call is TRBV15, the J call TRBJ2-5, with TRBD2 matching over 14 bases. The CDR3 runs 16 residues. Per germline, CDR1 LNHNV and CDR2 YYDKDF (reference sequence). The V gene end was trimmed by 3 bases and the J gene end by 4 bases; junction bases not matched to a gene: 4. The CDR3 reads CATSRIGTSGRETQYF. CDR3 in DNA: TGTGCCACCAGCAGGATAGGGACTAGCGGGAGAGAGACCCAGTACTTC.

The CDR3 bases are TGTGCCAGCAGCTTGTGGGGTAAAGGGGACTACGAGCAGTACTTC. Translated: CASSLWGKGDYEQYF. This sequence joins TRBV7-2 and TRBJ2-7, with a possible D match to TRBD1 (5 bases). The V gene lost 3 bases and the J gene lost 3 bases, with 15 bases spanning the gap. The CDR3 contains 15 residues. Germline CDR1 is SGHTA and CDR2 is FQGNSA.

J is TRBJ2-1 and V is TRBV29-1; a possible D gene is TRBD2 (6 bases). The CDR3 is made up of 15 amino acids. CDR1 SQVTM and CDR2 ANQGSEA come from the germline V gene. The germline V and J ends were trimmed by 5 bases and 4 bases, with 18 bases remaining between them. The CDR3 is CSVRMGGERYNEQFF. The CDR3 DNA follows: TGCAGCGTTCGCATGGGAGGAGAACGGTACAATGAGCAGTTCTTC.

This rearrangement joins TRBV7-3 to TRBJ1-2; 9 bases are shared with TRBD1. Germline-derived CDR1 and CDR2 are SGHTA and FQGTGA. The CDR3 has 13 residues. V dropped 3 bases and J dropped 7; count of bases not matched to a gene: 3. CDR3 in DNA: TGTGCCAGCAGCTTGGACAGGGGAGGTGGCTACACCTTC. It encodes CASSLDRGGGYTF.

The chain joins TRBV15 to TRBJ2-1, with a possible D match to TRBD2 (5 bases). Germline V gene sequence: CDR1 LNHNV, CDR2 YYDKDF (reference sequence). The length of the CDR3 is 16 residues. Trimming took off 0 bases at V and 0 bases at J, with 9 bases between the two ends. The CDR3 bases are TGTGCCACCAGCAGAGAATGGGCGGGCTCCTACAATGAGCAGTTCTTC. As protein: CATSREWAGSYNEQFF.

The CDR3 spells CASSKVRRQIGGVSGQPQHF. In nucleotides, the CDR3 is TGTGCCAGCAGCAAAGTACGACGTCAGATTGGGGGGGTGTCGGGTCAGCCCCAGCATTTT. V gene TRBV21-1 combines with J gene TRBJ1-5. TRBV21-1 is noted as a pseudogene. The CDR3 has 20 amino acids.

The CDR3 bases are TGTGCCAGCAGCTTGGGGGACAGGGCCAACTATGGCTACACCTTC. It yields the protein CASSLGDRANYGYTF. The V and J genes are TRBV7-8 and TRBJ1-2, with 9 bases matching TRBD1. Germline V gene sequence: CDR1 SGHVS, CDR2 FQNEAQ. J gave up 2 bases and V 3 bases, and 4 bases lay outside the gene matches. This CDR3 has 15 residues.

This chain joins TRBV19 and TRBJ1-2; 7 positions match TRBD1. Per the germline V gene, CDR1 is LNHDA and CDR2 is SQIVND (reference sequence). The CDR3 covers 15 residues. V trimming: 5 bases; J trimming: 1 base; junction bases outside the gene matches: 7. The CDR3 DNA sequence: TGTGCCAGTAGTCAGGGGGTAGGGTTTAACTATGGCTACACCTTC. Translating it yields CASSQGVGFNYGYTF.

CDR3 DNA: TGTGCCAGCAGCCGTCGGTCAGCGGGGGTTCGCTACGAGCAGTACTTC. Translation gives CASSRRSAGVRYEQYF. The chain uses TRBV14 and TRBJ2-7, with 8 bases that match TRBD2. Germline CDR1 is SGHDN and CDR2 is FVKESK. The junction had 11 bases not matched to a gene; V was cut back by 4 bases and J by 3 bases. The CDR3 runs 16 residues.

This rearrangement joins TRBV21-1 to TRBJ2-4; the listed D gene, TRBD2, was not tested against the DNA. TRBV21-1 is noted as a pseudogene. The CDR3 length is 17 residues. CDR3 in DNA: TGTGCCAGCAGCGAGCTACTAGCGGGAGTCACCAAAAACATTCAGTACTTC. Translated: CASSELLAGVTKNIQYF.

In this sample, this clone turned up once. The chain couples TRBV7-2 to TRBJ2-5, with 11 nucleotides matching TRBD2. Germline V CDR1 and CDR2: SGHTA, FQGNSA. Losses at the gene ends were 1 base for V and 9 bases for J; bases not matched to a gene: 13. CDR3 size: 17 residues. In DNA, the CDR3 is TGTGCCAGCAGCTTAGATCGGTCTAGCGGGAGGAAGGGGGCCCAGTACTTC. The encoded protein is CASSLDRSSGRKGAQYF.

The chain combines TRBV11-3 with TRBJ2-7, with D perhaps TRBD2 (6 bases). The CDR3 has 14 amino acids. The V and J ends lost 7 bases and 0 bases respectively, with 13 bases between them. CDR1 is SGHNT, CDR2 YENEEA, per germline. The CDR3 loop is CASTPAGSSYEQYF. CDR3 coding DNA: TGTGCCAGCACCCCTGCGGGGAGCTCCTACGAGCAGTACTTC.

This clone was seen only a few times. The chain has TRBV4-3 and TRBJ2-5; 10 bases align to TRBD2. The germline V gene encodes CDR1 LGHNA and CDR2 YSLEER. J gave up 0 bases and V 3 bases, and 4 bases lay outside the gene matches. The CDR3 contains 16 residues. In DNA form, the CDR3 reads TGCGCCAGCAGCCATGGGCTAGCGGGAGACCAAGAGACCCAGTACTTC. This encodes CASSHGLAGDQETQYF.

The chain is built from TRBV30 and TRBJ2-6; D gene ambiguous. CDR1 and CDR2 from the germline V gene are GTSNPN and SVGIG (reference sequence). The V gene lost 2 bases and the J gene lost 12 bases, with 8 bases spanning the gap. The CDR3 contains 11 residues. Here the CDR3 DNA reads TGTGCCTGGAGTAGAGTCGGCGTCCTGACTTTC. Encoded protein: CAWSRVGVLTF.

This chain connects TRBV9 to TRBJ2-7; maybe TRBD2 (6 bases). The CDR3 consists of 14 residues. Germline assignment: CDR1 SGDLS and CDR2 YYNGEE. With 4 bases removed from V and 0 bases from J, the gap between germline ends came to 11 bases. The chain's CDR3 is CASSPQTSSYEQYF. The CDR3 nucleotides are TGTGCCAGCAGCCCCCAGACTAGCTCCTACGAGCAGTACTTC.

The rearrangement joins TRBV15 to TRBJ1-3; TRBD1 matches at 8 bases. CDR1 and CDR2 from the germline V gene are LNHNV and YYDKDF (reference sequence). The CDR3 contains 16 residues. The V segment lost 1 base and the J segment 0 bases; nucleotides outside the gene matches: 2. The CDR3, as DNA: TGTGCCACCAGCAGAGGGACAGGGTACTCTGGAAACACCATATATTTT. This sequence encodes CATSRGTGYSGNTIYF.

The rearrangement uses TRBV6-5 and TRBJ2-7, with a possible D match to TRBD1 (5 bases). This CDR3 is built from 14 residues. V lost 6 bases to trimming and J lost 1 base, with 13 bases between them. Germline CDR1 MNHEY, CDR2 SVGAGI. CDR3 protein: CASRSDRTSYEQYF. DNA of the CDR3: TGTGCCAGCAGGTCAGACAGAACTTCCTACGAGCAGTACTTC.

The V and J genes are TRBV7-2 and TRBJ1-5, with TRBD1 as a possible D gene (5 bases). This CDR3 contains 14 residues. Germline-derived CDR1 and CDR2 are SGHTA and FQGNSA. V was clipped by 7 bases and J by 6 bases, with 16 bases between them. CDR3 loop: CASTSGGGVQPQHF. CDR3 bases: TGTGCCAGCACCTCCGGCGGAGGGGTTCAGCCCCAGCATTTT.

This clone was seen only a few times. The V and J genes are TRBV9 and TRBJ1-1; the match to TRBD1 covers 8 bases. From germline, CDR1 is SGDLS and CDR2 YYNGEE. The CDR3 contains 15 residues. Trimming took 3 bases from V and 2 from J; bases not matched to a gene: 6. CDR3 residues: CASSAQGVQNTEAFF. In nucleotides, the CDR3 is TGTGCCAGCAGCGCACAGGGGGTTCAAAACACTGAAGCTTTCTTT.

The chain joins TRBV4-1 to TRBJ2-7, with a tentative D call TRBD1 (7 bases). The V end lost 3 bases, the J end lost 6 bases, and 21 bases lay between the germline ends. The V gene's germline CDR1 is MGHRA and CDR2 YSYEKL. This CDR3 has 16 amino acids. In nucleotides, the CDR3 is TGCGCCAGCAGCCAGCCCACACAGGGGACTCGGGGCGAGCAGTACTTC. Protein: CASSQPTQGTRGEQYF.